This T cell receptor (beta chain) was recovered during a study of technical replicates of blood from several donors. Generated by immunoSEQ multiplex PCR, the TCRdb table keeps only in-frame clones and is missing some. The repertoire includes 74,000 or so clones, about 93% of them detected once, and about 0.35% sits in the top ten. The germline V and J ends were trimmed by 8 bases and 2 bases, with 12 bases remaining between them. CDR3 length equals 13 residues. CDR1 is GTSNPN, CDR2 SVGIG, per germline (reference sequence). Sequences were obtained from T cells isolated from PBMCs. The receptor was derived from a human donor in good health. The chain recombines TRBV30 with TRBJ1-4; weak D call: TRBD1 (6 bases). This chain's CDR3 is CAGQTSTNEKLFF. For the CDR3, the DNA is TGTGCCGGACAGACCAGCACTAATGAAAAACTGTTTTTT.